This T cell receptor beta chain derives from a study of Graves' ophthalmopathy and Graves' hyperthyroidism. As concerns this clonotype: Its matching antigen is unknown.

The diagnosis combined clinical symptoms, thyroxine, TRAb, thyroid ultrasound and orbital computed tomography scans. The sequenced template was RNA, covering the TCR beta CDR3 region. The first round was an RT-PCR with HTBI primers, and the second round was a multiplex PCR. TCRdb fed the multiplex PCR reads into MiXCR, producing one record per CDR3 protein. The data hold approximately 330,000 distinct CDR3 sequences, with roughly 15% observed a single time. The V and J ends lost 0 bases and 4 bases respectively, with 12 bases between them. The CDR3 spans 15 residues. Findings and limits, study-wide: Both an approximately 70% sensitivity and an approximately 79% specificity characterized the model's predictions of ophthalmopathy progression. Blood repertoires reportedly contained most expanded thyroid clonotypes above 0.001 frequency.

This receptor was taken from an adult man with Graves' ophthalmopathy. The V gene is TRBV12-3 or TRBV12-4, the J gene TRBJ1-1; D remains unclear. The specimen sequenced was peripheral blood. DNA of the CDR3: TGTGCCAGCAGTTTAGCGCGAAACTGGCGCACTGAAGCTTTCTTT. It is translated as CASSLARNWRTEAFF.